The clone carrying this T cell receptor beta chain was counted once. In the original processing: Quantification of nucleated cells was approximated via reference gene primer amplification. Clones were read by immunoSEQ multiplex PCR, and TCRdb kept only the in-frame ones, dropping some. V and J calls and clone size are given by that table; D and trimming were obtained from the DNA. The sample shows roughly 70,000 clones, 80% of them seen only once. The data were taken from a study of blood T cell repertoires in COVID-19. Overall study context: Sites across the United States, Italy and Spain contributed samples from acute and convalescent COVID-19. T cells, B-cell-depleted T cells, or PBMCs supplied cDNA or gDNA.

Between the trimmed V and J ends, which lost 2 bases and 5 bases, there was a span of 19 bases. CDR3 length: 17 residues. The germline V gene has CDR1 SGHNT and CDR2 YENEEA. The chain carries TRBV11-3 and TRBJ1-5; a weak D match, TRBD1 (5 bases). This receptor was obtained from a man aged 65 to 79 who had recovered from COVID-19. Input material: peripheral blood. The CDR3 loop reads CASSLQFRAGLHQPQHF. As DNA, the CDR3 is TGTGCCAGCAGCTTACAATTCAGGGCAGGCCTTCATCAGCCCCAGCATTTT. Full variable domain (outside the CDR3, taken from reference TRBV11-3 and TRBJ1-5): EAGVVQSPRYKIIEKKQPVAFWCNPISGHNTLYWYLQNLGQGPELLIRYENEEAVDDSQLPKDRFSAERLKGVDSTLKIQPAELGDSAVYLCASSLQFRAGLHQPQHFGDGTRLSIL.